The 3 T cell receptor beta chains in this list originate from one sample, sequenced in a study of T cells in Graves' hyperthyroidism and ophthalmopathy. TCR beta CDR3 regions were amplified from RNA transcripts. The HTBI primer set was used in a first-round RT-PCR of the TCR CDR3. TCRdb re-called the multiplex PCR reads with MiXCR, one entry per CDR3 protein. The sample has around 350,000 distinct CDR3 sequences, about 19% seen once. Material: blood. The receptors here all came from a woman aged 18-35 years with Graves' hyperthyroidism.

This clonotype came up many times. This CDR3 reads CSARDAGGGLETQYF. The CDR3 region has the DNA TGCAGTGCTAGAGATGCTGGGGGGGGACTCGAGACCCAGTACTTC. The V and J genes are TRBV20-1 and TRBJ2-5, with TRBD2 matching 7 bases. The CDR3 has 15 residues. Germline trimming cut 0 bases from V and 5 bases from J; bases unmatched to any gene: 9. The germline V gene encodes CDR1 DFQATT and CDR2 SNEGSKA (reference sequence).

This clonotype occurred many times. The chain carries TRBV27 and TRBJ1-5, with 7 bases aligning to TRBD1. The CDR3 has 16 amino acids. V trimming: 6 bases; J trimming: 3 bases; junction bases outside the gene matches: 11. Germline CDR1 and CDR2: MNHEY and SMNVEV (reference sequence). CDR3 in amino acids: CASRHRGQVLNQPQHF. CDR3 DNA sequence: TGTGCCAGCAGACACCGCGGACAGGTCCTCAATCAGCCCCAGCATTTT.

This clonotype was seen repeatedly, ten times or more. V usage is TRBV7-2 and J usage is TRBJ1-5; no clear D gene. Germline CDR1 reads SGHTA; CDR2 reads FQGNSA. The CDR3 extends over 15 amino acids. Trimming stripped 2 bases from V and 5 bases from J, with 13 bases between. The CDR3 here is CASSLKVGYHQPQHF. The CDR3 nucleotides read TGTGCCAGCAGCTTAAAAGTGGGTTATCATCAGCCCCAGCATTTT.